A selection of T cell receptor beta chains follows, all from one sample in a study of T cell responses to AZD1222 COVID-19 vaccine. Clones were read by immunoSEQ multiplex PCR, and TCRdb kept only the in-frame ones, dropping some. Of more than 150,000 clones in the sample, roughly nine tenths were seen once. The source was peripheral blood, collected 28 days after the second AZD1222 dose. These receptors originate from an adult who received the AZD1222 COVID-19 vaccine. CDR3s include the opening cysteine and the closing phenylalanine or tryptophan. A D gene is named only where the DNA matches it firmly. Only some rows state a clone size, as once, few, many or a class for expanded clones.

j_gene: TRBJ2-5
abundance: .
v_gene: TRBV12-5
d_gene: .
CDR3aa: CASGLGETQYF
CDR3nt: TGTGCTAGTGGTTTGGGAGAGACCCAGTACTTC

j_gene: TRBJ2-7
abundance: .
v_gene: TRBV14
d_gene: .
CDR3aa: CASSQVGTYEQYF
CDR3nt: TGTGCCAGCAGCCAAGTAGGAACCTACGAGCAGTACTTC

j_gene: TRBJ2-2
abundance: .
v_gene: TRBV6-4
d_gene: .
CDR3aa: CASREPTGELFF
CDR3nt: TGTGCCAGCAGAGAACCCACCGGGGAGCTGTTTTTT

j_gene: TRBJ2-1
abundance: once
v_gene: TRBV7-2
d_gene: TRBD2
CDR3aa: CASSRTSGSPNEQFF
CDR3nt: TGTGCCAGCAGCCGGACTAGCGGGTCGCCTAATGAGCAGTTCTTC

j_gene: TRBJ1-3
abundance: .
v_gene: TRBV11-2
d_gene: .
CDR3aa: CASSYSPPQGPGNTIYF
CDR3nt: TGTGCCAGCAGCTATAGCCCCCCTCAGGGACCTGGAAACACCATATATTTT

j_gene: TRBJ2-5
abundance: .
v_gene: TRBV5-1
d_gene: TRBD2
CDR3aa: CASSFSSGQETQYF
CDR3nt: TGCGCCAGCAGCTTCTCTAGCGGGCAAGAGACCCAGTACTTC

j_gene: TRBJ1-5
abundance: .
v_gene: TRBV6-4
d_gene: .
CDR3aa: CASSDCGREVSNQPQHF
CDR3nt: TGTGCCAGCAGTGATTGTGGCAGGGAGGTAAGCAATCAGCCCCAGCATTTT

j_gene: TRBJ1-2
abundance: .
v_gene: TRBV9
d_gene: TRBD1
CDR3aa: CASSPRGGQGAGYTF
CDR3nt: TGTGCCAGCAGCCCCCGGGGGGGACAGGGGGCTGGCTACACCTTC

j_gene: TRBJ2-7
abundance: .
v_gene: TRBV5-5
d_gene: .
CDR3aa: CASSLAYLGLVNSYEQYF
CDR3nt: TGTGCCAGCAGCTTGGCGTACCTTGGACTGGTAAACTCCTACGAGCAGTACTTC

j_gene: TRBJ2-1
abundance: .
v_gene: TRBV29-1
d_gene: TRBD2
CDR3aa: CSAASGSAYNEQFF
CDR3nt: TGCAGCGCCGCGAGCGGGAGCGCCTACAATGAGCAGTTCTTC

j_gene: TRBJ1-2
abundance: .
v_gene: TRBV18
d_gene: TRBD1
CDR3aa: CASSPRRQGAQGYTF
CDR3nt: TGTGCCAGCTCACCACGGAGACAGGGGGCGCAGGGCTACACCTTC

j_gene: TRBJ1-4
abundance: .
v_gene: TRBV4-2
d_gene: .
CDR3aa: CASSQDALYSYYEKLFF
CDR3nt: TGTGCCAGCAGCCAAGATGCCCTTTACAGCTACTATGAAAAACTGTTTTTT

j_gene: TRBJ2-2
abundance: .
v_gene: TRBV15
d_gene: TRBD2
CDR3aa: CATSPGGGLAGGMAGELFF
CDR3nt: TGTGCCACCAGTCCCGGAGGGGGACTAGCGGGAGGTATGGCCGGGGAGCTGTTTTTT

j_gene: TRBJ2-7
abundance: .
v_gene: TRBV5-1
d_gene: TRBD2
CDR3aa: CASSLEGSGRASSYEQYF
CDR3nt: TGCGCCAGCAGCTTGGAGGGTAGCGGGAGGGCTAGCTCCTACGAGCAGTACTTC

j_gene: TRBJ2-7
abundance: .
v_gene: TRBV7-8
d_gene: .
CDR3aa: CASSLGRGVLAVSYEQYF
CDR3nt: TGTGCCAGCAGCTTAGGGAGGGGTGTCCTGGCGGTTTCCTACGAGCAGTACTTC

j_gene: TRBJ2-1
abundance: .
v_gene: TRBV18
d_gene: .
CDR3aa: CASSQTSSRGNEQFF
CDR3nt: TGTGCCAGCTCACAGACTAGTAGTCGGGGCAATGAGCAGTTCTTC

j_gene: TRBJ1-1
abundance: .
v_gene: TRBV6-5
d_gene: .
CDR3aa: CASSYRRGTDTEAFF
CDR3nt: TGTGCCAGCAGTTACCGGCGGGGGACGGACACTGAAGCTTTCTTT

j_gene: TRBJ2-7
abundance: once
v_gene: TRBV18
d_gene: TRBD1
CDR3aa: CASSATGGYEQYF
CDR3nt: TGTGCCAGCTCGGCGACAGGGGGCTACGAGCAGTACTTC

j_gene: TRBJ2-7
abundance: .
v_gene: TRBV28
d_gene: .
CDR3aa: CASSLAVAPYEQYF
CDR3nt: TGTGCCAGCAGTTTGGCAGTTGCCCCCTACGAGCAGTACTTC

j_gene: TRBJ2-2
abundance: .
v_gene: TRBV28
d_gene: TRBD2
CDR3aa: CASISGGSTGELFF
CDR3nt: TGTGCCAGCATTAGCGGGGGCAGCACCGGGGAGCTGTTTTTT

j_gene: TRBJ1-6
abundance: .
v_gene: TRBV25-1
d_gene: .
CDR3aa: CASTSGAAYNSPLHF
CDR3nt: TGTGCCAGCACCTCAGGGGCAGCCTATAATTCACCCCTCCACTTT

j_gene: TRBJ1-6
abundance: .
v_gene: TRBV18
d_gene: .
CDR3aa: CASSPLPGHQAPLHF
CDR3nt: TGTGCCAGCTCACCGCTGCCGGGACACCAGGCGCCCCTCCACTTT

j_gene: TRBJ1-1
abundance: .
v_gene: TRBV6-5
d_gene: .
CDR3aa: CASSSRTVTLTEAFF
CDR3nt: TGTGCCAGCAGTTCGCGGACAGTTACACTCACTGAAGCTTTCTTT

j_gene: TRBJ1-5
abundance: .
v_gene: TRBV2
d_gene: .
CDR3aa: CASSRENQPQHF
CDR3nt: TGTGCCAGCAGCAGGGAAAATCAGCCCCAGCATTTT

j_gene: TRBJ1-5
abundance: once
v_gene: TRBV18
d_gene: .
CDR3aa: CASSRETQTSNQPQHF
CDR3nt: TGTGCCAGCTCACGAGAGACACAGACTAGCAATCAGCCCCAGCATTTT

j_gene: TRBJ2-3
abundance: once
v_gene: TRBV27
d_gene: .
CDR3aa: CASSEGLSTDTQYF
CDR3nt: TGTGCCAGCAGCGAGGGGTTGAGCACAGATACGCAGTATTTT

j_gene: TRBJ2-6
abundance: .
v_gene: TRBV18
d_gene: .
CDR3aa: CASSPRRVTGANVLTF
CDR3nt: TGTGCCAGCTCACCAAGGAGGGTAACTGGGGCCAACGTCCTGACTTTC

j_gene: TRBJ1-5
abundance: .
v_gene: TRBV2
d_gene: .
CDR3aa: CASGVQGQNQPQHF
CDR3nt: TGTGCCAGCGGCGTACAGGGCCAAAATCAGCCCCAGCATTTT

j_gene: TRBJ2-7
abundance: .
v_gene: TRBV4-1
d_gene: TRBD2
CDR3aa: CASSQPTSSLDEQYF
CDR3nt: TGCGCCAGCAGCCAACCGACTAGCTCCTTAGACGAGCAGTACTTC

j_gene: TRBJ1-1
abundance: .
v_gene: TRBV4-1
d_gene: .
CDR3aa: CASSQVSGGRNTEAFF
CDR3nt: TGCGCCAGCAGCCAAGTTTCGGGAGGCCGGAACACTGAAGCTTTCTTT

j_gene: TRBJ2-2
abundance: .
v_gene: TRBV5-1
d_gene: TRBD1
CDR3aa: CASSSGTGMRELFF
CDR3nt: TGCGCCAGCAGTTCCGGGACAGGGATGAGGGAGCTGTTTTTT

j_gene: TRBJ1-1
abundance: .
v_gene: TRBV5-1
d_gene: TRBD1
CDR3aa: CASSFRQGDTEAFF
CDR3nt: TGCGCCAGCAGCTTCAGACAGGGGGACACTGAAGCTTTCTTT

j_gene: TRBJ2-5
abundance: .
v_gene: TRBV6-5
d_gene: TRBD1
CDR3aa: CASSRTGGGETQYF
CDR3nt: TGTGCCAGCAGTCGGACAGGGGGCGGGGAGACCCAGTACTTC

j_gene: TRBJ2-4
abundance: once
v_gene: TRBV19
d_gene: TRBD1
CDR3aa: CASRDRGMRNIQYF
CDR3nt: TGTGCCAGTAGAGACAGGGGTATGCGAAACATTCAGTACTTC

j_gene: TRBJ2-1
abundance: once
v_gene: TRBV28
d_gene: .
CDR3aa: CASSPPVGSGHSYNEQFF
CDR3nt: TGTGCCAGCAGTCCCCCGGTGGGTAGCGGTCATTCCTACAATGAGCAGTTCTTC

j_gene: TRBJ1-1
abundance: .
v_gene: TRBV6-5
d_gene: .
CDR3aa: CASSYRPGEAFF
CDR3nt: TGTGCCAGCAGTTACAGGCCAGGGGAGGCTTTCTTT

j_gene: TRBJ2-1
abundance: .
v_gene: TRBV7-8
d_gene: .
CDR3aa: CASSFISKEQFF
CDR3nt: TGTGCCAGCAGCTTTATTAGTAAGGAGCAGTTCTTC

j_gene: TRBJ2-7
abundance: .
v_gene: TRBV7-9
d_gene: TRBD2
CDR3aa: CASSSLAGGYEQYF
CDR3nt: TGTGCCAGCAGCTCCTTAGCGGGAGGATACGAGCAGTACTTC

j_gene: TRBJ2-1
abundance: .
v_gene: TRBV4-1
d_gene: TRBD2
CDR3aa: CASSLRGKGLAEYNEQFF
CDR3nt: TGCGCCAGCAGCCTTCGGGGAAAGGGACTAGCGGAATACAATGAGCAGTTCTTC

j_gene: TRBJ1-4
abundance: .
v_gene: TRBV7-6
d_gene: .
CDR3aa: CASSLSTGANEKLFF
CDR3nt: TGTGCCAGCAGCTTAAGTACAGGAGCCAATGAAAAACTGTTTTTT

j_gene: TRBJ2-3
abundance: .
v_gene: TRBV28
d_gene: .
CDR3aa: CASKTMGTDTQYF
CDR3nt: TGTGCCAGCAAGACGATGGGCACAGATACGCAGTATTTT

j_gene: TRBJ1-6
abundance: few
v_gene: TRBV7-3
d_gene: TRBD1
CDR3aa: CASSTRQGSPLHF
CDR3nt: TGTGCCAGCAGCACGAGACAGGGCTCACCCCTCCACTTT

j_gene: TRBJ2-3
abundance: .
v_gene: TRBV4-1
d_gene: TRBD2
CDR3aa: CASSQPGTSGRRFTDTQYF
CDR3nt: TGCGCCAGCAGCCAACCCGGGACTAGCGGGAGAAGATTCACAGATACGCAGTATTTT

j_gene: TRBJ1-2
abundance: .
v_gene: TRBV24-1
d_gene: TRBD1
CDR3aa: CATSAGDRGGGYTF
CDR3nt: TGTGCCACCAGCGCAGGGGACAGGGGCGGCGGCTACACCTTC

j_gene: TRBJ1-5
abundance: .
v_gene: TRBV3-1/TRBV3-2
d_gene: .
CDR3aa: CASSQDGSLGTQHF
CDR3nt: TGTGCCAGCAGCCAAGATGGGAGCCTTGGCACCCAGCATTTT

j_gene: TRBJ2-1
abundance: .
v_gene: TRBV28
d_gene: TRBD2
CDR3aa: CASSSSLAGASNEQFF
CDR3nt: TGTGCCAGCAGCTCGTCACTAGCGGGAGCGTCAAATGAGCAGTTCTTC

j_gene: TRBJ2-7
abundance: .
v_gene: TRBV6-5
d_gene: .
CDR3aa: CASSNSGSEQYF
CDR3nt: TGTGCCAGCAGTAATTCAGGGTCCGAGCAGTACTTC

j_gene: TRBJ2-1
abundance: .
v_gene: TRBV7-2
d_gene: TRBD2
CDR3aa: CASSLRTSGSLYNEQFF
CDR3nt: TGTGCCAGCAGCTTACGGACTAGCGGGAGTTTATACAATGAGCAGTTCTTC

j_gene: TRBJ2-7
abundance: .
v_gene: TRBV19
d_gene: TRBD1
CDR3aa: CASSQHAGTAYEQYF
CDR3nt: TGTGCCAGTAGTCAACATGCCGGGACAGCCTACGAGCAGTACTTC

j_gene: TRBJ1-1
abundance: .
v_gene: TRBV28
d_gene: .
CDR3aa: CASSLFRTANTEAFF
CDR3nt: TGTGCCAGCAGTTTATTTCGGACAGCGAACACTGAAGCTTTCTTT

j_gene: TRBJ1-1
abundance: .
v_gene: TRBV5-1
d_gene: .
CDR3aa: CASSLVTDGTEAFF
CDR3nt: TGCGCCAGCAGCTTGGTGACAGATGGGACTGAAGCTTTCTTT

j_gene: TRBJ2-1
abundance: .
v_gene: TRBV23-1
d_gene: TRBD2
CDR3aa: CASIPGLAYNEQFF
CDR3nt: TGCGCCAGCATTCCGGGACTAGCGTACAATGAGCAGTTCTTC

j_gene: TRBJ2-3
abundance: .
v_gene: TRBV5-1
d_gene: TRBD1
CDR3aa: CASSLGRGHGTDTQYF
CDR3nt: TGCGCCAGCAGCTTGGGTAGGGGGCATGGCACAGATACGCAGTATTTT

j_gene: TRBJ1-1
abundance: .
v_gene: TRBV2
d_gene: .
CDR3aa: CASGGFTEAFF
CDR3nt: TGTGCCAGCGGGGGGTTCACTGAAGCTTTCTTT

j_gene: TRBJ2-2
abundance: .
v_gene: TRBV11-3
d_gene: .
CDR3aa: CASSASVLTGELFF
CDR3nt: TGTGCCAGCAGCGCCAGCGTTTTGACCGGGGAGCTGTTTTTT

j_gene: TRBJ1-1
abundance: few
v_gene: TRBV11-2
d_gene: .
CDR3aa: CASSPPFPGTEAFF
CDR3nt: TGTGCCAGCAGCCCACCTTTCCCAGGGACTGAAGCTTTCTTT

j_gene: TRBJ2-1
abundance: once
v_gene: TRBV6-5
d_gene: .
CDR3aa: CASSSAGLRQFF
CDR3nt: TGTGCCAGCAGTTCTGCTGGATTACGGCAGTTCTTC

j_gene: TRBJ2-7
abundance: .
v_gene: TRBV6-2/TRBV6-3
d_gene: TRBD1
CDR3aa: CASSFGTGSYEQYF
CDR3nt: TGTGCCAGCAGTTTCGGGACAGGGTCCTACGAGCAGTACTTC